This TCR beta chain was captured in a study of shared T cell receptors in the human thymus. Sequencing used immunoSEQ multiplex PCR; TCRdb keeps in-frame clones, though not all of them. The sample has hundreds of thousands of clones; more than 75% are singletons. Germline lookup yields CDR1 LGHNA and CDR2 YSLEER. Trimming took 2 bases from V and 1 from J, leaving 26 bases between them. There are 20 residues in the CDR3. The sample was also linked to a second study, of human thymus T cells. In that study: Resections removed during corrective heart surgery provided the thymus tissue used. Repertoires from thymus and blood appeared to show biased V and J gene usage. Unrelated individuals reportedly shared highly overlapping thymic TCR repertoires.

Sequencing used thymocytes. The chain links TRBV4-3 to TRBJ1-2; D ambiguous. This receptor was taken from a boy in the first two years of life with a congenital heart defect. The CDR3 reads CASSQSVSAREGHLNYGYTF. CDR3 DNA sequence: TGCGCCAGCAGCCAATCGGTTAGCGCCCGAGAAGGGCACCTTAACTATGGCTACACCTTC.